A selection of T cell receptor beta chains follows, all from one sample in a study of T-cell memory formation after mild COVID-19. TCRdb reprocessed the 5' RACE reads with MiXCR, giving one entry per CDR3 protein. The sample records a few hundred thousand distinct CDR3 sequences, 8% to 11% being singletons. Sample: PBMCs or a T cell subset sorted from them (not recorded which). The receptors here all came from a man aged 18 to 29 who had mild COVID-19 (a few samples of this study predate the infection). Cell type and time point are not known. CDR3s include the opening cysteine and the closing phenylalanine or tryptophan. D genes are given only for firm matches. Clone size appears in some rows only: once, few, many, or a class for an expanded clone.

d_gene | j_gene | v_gene | abundance | CDR3nt | CDR3aa
NA | TRBJ2-7 | TRBV7-2 | many | TGTGCCAGCAGCTTAGTCCGGGGCTTGAACGAGCAGTACTTC | CASSLVRGLNEQYF
TRBD1 | TRBJ2-5 | TRBV5-1 | NA | TGCGCCAGCGTGGGGACAGGCCAAGAGACCCAGTACTTC | CASVGTGQETQYF
NA | TRBJ2-1 | TRBV9 | NA | TGTGCCAGCACCACGAGGGGGGCTCCCGGCAATGAGCAGTTCTTC | CASTTRGAPGNEQFF
NA | TRBJ2-2 | TRBV5-8 | few | TGTGCCAGCAGTCACCCGTGGACCGGGGAGCTGTTTTTT | CASSHPWTGELFF
NA | TRBJ1-2 | TRBV20-1 | few | TGCAGTGCCCCGCGGGGGGGTACGAACAATGGCTACACCTTC | CSAPRGGTNNGYTF
NA | TRBJ2-3 | TRBV24-1 | many | TGTGCCACCAGTGATTTCGCGGGAACGGGCACAGATACGCAGTATTTT | CATSDFAGTGTDTQYF
NA | TRBJ2-5 | TRBV7-9 | few | TGTGCCAGCAGCTTAGGGGGGGCAGGCCTGCAGACCCAGTACTTC | CASSLGGAGLQTQYF
NA | TRBJ1-5 | TRBV20-1 | NA | TGCAGTGCTAGGCGGACGGTTTGGGGTGATCAGCCCCAGCATTTT | CSARRTVWGDQPQHF
NA | TRBJ2-3 | TRBV6-4 | few | TGTGCCAGGATGATGACGCGGGGCACAGATACGCAGTATTTT | CARMMTRGTDTQYF
NA | TRBJ2-5 | TRBV6-2/TRBV6-3 | NA | TGTGCCAGCAAGGGGGTCTGGGAGACCCAGTACTTC | CASKGVWETQYF
NA | TRBJ1-2 | TRBV3-1 | many | TGTGCCAGCAGCTCCGGGGCCTATGGCTACACCTTC | CASSSGAYGYTF
TRBD1 | TRBJ2-5 | TRBV18 | NA | TGTGCCAGCTCACAACAGGGGAAGTCGACAGGGATAAGCGGCCGAGAGACCCAGTACTTC | CASSQQGKSTGISGRETQYF
NA | TRBJ1-2 | TRBV10-3 | few | TGTGCCATCAGTGAGAGTGGGTTTACAGGACCTAACTATGGCTACACCTTC | CAISESGFTGPNYGYTF
TRBD1 | TRBJ1-1 | TRBV3-1 | NA | TGTGCCAGCAGCCAAGAGTGGAACAGGGGTTCCGGTGAAGCTTTCTTT | CASSQEWNRGSGEAFF
NA | TRBJ1-5 | TRBV20-1 | NA | TGCAGTGCTAGTGAGAGCAATCAGCCCCAGCATTTT | CSASESNQPQHF
NA | TRBJ2-2 | TRBV7-9 | many | TGTGCCAGCAGCTTAGGACTGAACACCGGGGAGCTGTTTTTT | CASSLGLNTGELFF
TRBD1 | TRBJ2-1 | TRBV7-3 | few | TGTGCCAGCAGCACAGGGGTGGTTAATGAGCAGTTCTTC | CASSTGVVNEQFF
TRBD2 | TRBJ2-3 | TRBV4-2 | few | TGTGCCAGCAGCCAAGGTCGGGTAGCGGGGGGGCCACGGACAGATACGCAGTATTTT | CASSQGRVAGGPRTDTQYF
NA | TRBJ2-3 | TRBV7-3 | NA | TGTGCCAGCAGCGTCCTCCCTCGGGGACGGCGGGATACGCAGTATTTT | CASSVLPRGRRDTQYF
NA | TRBJ2-4 | TRBV7-9 | NA | TGTGCCAGCAGCTTAGGCTTAGCGGTAAGCATTCAGTACTTC | CASSLGLAVSIQYF
NA | TRBJ1-6 | TRBV6-5 | NA | TGTGCCAGCAGTTATCTCCGGGATCTTAATTCACCCCTCCACTTT | CASSYLRDLNSPLHF
NA | TRBJ2-3 | TRBV24-1 | many | TGTGCCACCGGACGGAGCACAGATACGCAGTATTTT | CATGRSTDTQYF
TRBD1 | TRBJ2-2 | TRBV12-3/TRBV12-4 | few | TGTGCCAGCAGGGTGGGACAGGTGAACACCGGGGAGCTGTTTTTT | CASRVGQVNTGELFF
TRBD1 | TRBJ2-5 | TRBV18 | few | TGTGCCAGCTCAGGCGACAGGGCGGAGACCCAGTACTTC | CASSGDRAETQYF
NA | TRBJ2-7 | TRBV4-3 | few | TGCGCCAGCAGCCAGCTGCCCTTGGCCGGAGAGCAGTACTTC | CASSQLPLAGEQYF
NA | TRBJ1-1 | TRBV11-3 | NA | TGTGCCAGCAGCCTGAGCGTCCAGGGAAACACTGAAGCTTTCTTT | CASSLSVQGNTEAFF
TRBD2 | TRBJ2-3 | TRBV6-5 | few | TGTGCCAGCAGTTACTCGTGGGGGGGTGGTGGTACGCAGTATTTT | CASSYSWGGGGTQYF
TRBD1 | TRBJ2-5 | TRBV5-1 | few | TGCGCCAGCAGCGCCGCCGGGACAGGAGGAAGGGAGACCCAGTACTTC | CASSAAGTGGRETQYF
TRBD2 | TRBJ2-5 | TRBV3-1 | many | TGTGCCAGCAGCCAAGATTTATGGTTGGGGACTAGCGGGGATCAAGAGACCCAGTACTTC | CASSQDLWLGTSGDQETQYF
NA | TRBJ1-6 | TRBV7-3 | NA | TGTGCCAGCAGCTTAAAGGGTAGTGATTCACCCCTCCACTTT | CASSLKGSDSPLHF
TRBD2 | TRBJ2-5 | TRBV27 | few | TGTGCCAGCAGTCCCAGGGTAGTAGCGGGGGGCCCTTTATACCAAGAGACCCAGTACTTC | CASSPRVVAGGPLYQETQYF
NA | TRBJ2-2 | TRBV12-3/TRBV12-4 | many | TGTGCCAGCAGTGCTAACCGGGACTACACCGGGGAGCTGTTTTTT | CASSANRDYTGELFF
NA | TRBJ1-5 | TRBV12-3/TRBV12-4 | NA | TGTGCCAGCAGCGTAGGGACAACTTATCAGCCCCAGCATTTT | CASSVGTTYQPQHF
NA | TRBJ2-5 | TRBV3-1 | few | TGTGCCAGCAAGCCTGGACTGGATAGGGCCCAGTACTTC | CASKPGLDRAQYF
TRBD1 | TRBJ1-6 | TRBV5-1 | many | TGCGCCAGCAGCTTGGAAGGGACAGGGGTTTCACCCCTCCACTTT | CASSLEGTGVSPLHF
NA | TRBJ2-3 | TRBV7-2 | few | TGTGCCAGCAGCCCCATGTTCCAAGATACGCAGTATTTT | CASSPMFQDTQYF
NA | TRBJ2-5 | TRBV20-1 | few | TGCAGTGCCCCCCCGCGAGGGGGGGCAAAGCTAGAGACCCAGTACTTC | CSAPPRGGAKLETQYF
NA | TRBJ1-5 | TRBV2 | NA | TGTGCCAGCAGTGTCGGGAAAGGTTCAGGGGTAAATCAGCCCCAGCATTTT | CASSVGKGSGVNQPQHF
TRBD2 | TRBJ2-5 | TRBV6-2/TRBV6-3 | NA | TGTGCCGAAGCGGGGGGGCCCGGGGAGACCCAGTACTTC | CAEAGGPGETQYF